This T cell receptor beta chain was sequenced during a study of blood T cell repertoires in COVID-19. This CDR3 spans 14 amino acids. The V gene lost 2 bases and the J gene lost 6 bases, with 8 bases spanning the gap. The germline V gene encodes CDR1 MNHEY and CDR2 SVGAGI. In the original processing: It was from reference gene primer amplification that nucleated cell counts were estimated. Using immunoSEQ multiplex PCR, the repertoire was profiled, and TCRdb retains in-frame clones only, with some absent. V and J calls and clone size are as listed in that table; D and trimming were resolved from the DNA. The repertoire consists of about 250,000 clones, with around 86% occurring once and the leading ten covering more than 1.5%. Those who participated ranged in age from about 18 to 89 years and resided in roughly 26 US areas.

The sequenced sample was PBMCs or T cells enriched from blood (not recorded which). This TCR came from a man aged 35-49 years who had recovered from COVID-19. The V gene is TRBV6-5, the J gene TRBJ1-6; D is possibly TRBD1 (6 bases). The CDR3 reads CASSYDRSNSPLHF. The CDR3 DNA reads as TGTGCCAGCAGTTACGACAGGAGTAATTCACCCCTCCACTTT.